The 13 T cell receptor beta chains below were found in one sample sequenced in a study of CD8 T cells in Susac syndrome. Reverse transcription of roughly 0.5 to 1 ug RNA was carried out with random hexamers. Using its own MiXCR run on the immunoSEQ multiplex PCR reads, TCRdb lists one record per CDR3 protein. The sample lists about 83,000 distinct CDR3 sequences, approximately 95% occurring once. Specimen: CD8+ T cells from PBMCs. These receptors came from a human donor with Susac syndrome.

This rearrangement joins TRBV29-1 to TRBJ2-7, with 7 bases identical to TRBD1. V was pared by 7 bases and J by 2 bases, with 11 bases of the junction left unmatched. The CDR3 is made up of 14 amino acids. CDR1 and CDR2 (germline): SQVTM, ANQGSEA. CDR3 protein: CSAAWDSAPYEQYF. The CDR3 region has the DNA TGCAGCGCTGCGTGGGACAGCGCTCCCTACGAGCAGTACTTC.

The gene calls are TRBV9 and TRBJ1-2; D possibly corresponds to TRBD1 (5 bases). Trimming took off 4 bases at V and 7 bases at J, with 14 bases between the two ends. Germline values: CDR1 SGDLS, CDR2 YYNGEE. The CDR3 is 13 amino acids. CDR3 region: CASSQWGGGGYTF. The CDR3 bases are TGTGCCAGCAGCCAGTGGGGGGGAGGTGGCTACACCTTC.

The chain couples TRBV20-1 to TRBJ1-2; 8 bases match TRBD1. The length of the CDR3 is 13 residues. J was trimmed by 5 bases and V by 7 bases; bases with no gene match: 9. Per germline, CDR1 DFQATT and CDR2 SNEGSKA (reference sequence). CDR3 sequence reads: CSGFGTGPYGYTF. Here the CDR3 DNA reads TGCAGTGGGTTCGGGACAGGACCTTATGGCTACACCTTC.

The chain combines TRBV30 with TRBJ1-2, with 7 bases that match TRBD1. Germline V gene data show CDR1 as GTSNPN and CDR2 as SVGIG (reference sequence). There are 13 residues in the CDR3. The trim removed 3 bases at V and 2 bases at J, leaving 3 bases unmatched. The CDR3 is CAWRRGQNYGYTF. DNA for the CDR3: TGTGCCTGGAGGCGGGGACAGAACTATGGCTACACCTTC.

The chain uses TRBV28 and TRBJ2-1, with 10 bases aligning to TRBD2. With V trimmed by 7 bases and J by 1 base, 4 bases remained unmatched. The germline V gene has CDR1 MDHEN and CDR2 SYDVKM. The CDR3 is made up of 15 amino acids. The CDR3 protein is CASKGLADSYNEQFF. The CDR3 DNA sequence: TGTGCCAGCAAAGGACTAGCGGATTCCTACAATGAGCAGTTCTTC.

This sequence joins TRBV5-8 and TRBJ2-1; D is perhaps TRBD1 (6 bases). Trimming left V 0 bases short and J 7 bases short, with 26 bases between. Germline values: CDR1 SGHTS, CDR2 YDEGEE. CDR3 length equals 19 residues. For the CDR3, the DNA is TGTGCCAGCAGCTTGGGGCAGGGGCCACACATTCTTACAGGGAATGAGCAGTTCTTC. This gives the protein CASSLGQGPHILTGNEQFF.

DNA of the CDR3: TGTGCCAGCAGCTTAGATATCTTCGGGGGCCAGCCCCAGCATTTT. Translated, it gives CASSLDIFGGQPQHF. This chain connects TRBV7-9 to TRBJ1-5, with D possibly matching TRBD1 (6 bases). Between the trimmed V and J ends, which lost 1 base and 7 bases, there was a span of 14 bases. Germline loops: CDR1 SEHNR, CDR2 FQNEAQ (reference sequence). The CDR3 has 15 residues.

The CDR3 protein is CATSRDRDISWGQPQHF. CDR3 coding DNA: TGTGCCACCAGCAGAGATCGGGACATCTCCTGGGGTCAGCCCCAGCATTTT. The genes are TRBV15 and TRBJ1-5; possibly TRBD1 for D (6 bases). The germline gives CDR1 LNHNV, CDR2 YYDKDF (reference sequence). The CDR3 totals 17 residues. V lost 0 bases, J lost 6 bases, and 18 bases lay in between. The whole variable domain, remainder taken from reference TRBV15 and TRBJ1-5, is DAMVIQNPRYQVTQFGKPVTLSCSQTLNHNVMYWYQQKSSQAPKLLFHYYDKDFNNEADTPDNFQSRRPNTSFCFLDIRSPGLGDTAMYLCATSRDRDISWGQPQHFGDGTRLSIL.

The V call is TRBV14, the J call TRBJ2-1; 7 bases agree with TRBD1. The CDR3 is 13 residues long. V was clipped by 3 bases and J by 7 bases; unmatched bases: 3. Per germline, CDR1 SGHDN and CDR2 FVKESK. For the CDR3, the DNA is TGTGCCAGCAGCCATAGACAGGGTAATGAGCAGTTCTTC. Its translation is CASSHRQGNEQFF.

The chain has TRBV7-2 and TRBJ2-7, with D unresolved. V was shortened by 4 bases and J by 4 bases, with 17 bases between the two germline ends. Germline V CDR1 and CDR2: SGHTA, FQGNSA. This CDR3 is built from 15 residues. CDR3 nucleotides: TGTGCCAGCAGCTCAACGGCGCCTGCCGGGTACGAGCAGTACTTC. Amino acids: CASSSTAPAGYEQYF. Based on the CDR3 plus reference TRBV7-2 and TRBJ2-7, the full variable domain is GAGVSQSPSNKVTEKGKDVELRCDPISGHTALYWYRQSLGQGLEFLIYFQGNSAPDKSGLPSDRFSAERTGGSVSTLTIQRTQQEDSAVYLCASSSTAPAGYEQYFGPGTRLTVT.

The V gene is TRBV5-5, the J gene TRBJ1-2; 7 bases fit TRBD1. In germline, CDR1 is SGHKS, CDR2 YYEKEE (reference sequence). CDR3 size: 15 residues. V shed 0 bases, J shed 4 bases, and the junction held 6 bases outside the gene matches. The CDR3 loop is CASSLEGTDPYGYTF. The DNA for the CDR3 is TGTGCCAGCAGCTTGGAGGGGACAGACCCCTATGGCTACACCTTC.

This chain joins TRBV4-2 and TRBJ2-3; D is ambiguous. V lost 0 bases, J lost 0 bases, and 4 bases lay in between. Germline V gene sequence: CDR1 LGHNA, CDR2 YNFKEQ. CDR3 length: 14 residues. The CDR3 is CASSQEDSTDTQYF. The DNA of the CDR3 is TGTGCCAGCAGCCAAGAGGATAGCACAGATACGCAGTATTTT.

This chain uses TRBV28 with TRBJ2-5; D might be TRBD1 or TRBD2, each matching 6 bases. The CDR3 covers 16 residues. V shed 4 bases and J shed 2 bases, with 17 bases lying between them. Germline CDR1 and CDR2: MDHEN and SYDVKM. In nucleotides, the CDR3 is TGTGCCAGCAGTTCGAACCCCGGGGGCCGGCAAGAGACCCAGTACTTC. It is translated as CASSSNPGGRQETQYF.